The 17 T cell receptor beta chains reported below all come from one sample, sequenced in a study of OX40 agonist ivuxolimab in advanced cancers. Libraries were prepared by immunoSEQ multiplex PCR; TCRdb keeps only in-frame clonotypes and omits some of them. The repertoire consists of roughly 120,000 clones, with roughly 92% occurring once and the leading ten covering 0.81%. Specimen: CD4+ or CD8+ T cells sorted from blood, collected in a trial of the OX40 agonist ivuxolimab. The receptors were gathered from an adult with an advanced solid tumor such as melanoma, head and neck, liver or kidney cancer.

The chain employs TRBV6-6 and TRBJ1-5, with D possibly being TRBD1 (5 bases). The CDR3 runs 14 residues. Between the trimmed V and J ends, which lost 2 bases and 7 bases, there was a span of 12 bases. Germline lookup yields CDR1 MNHNY and CDR2 SVGAGI (reference sequence). In DNA form, the CDR3 reads TGTGCCAGCAGTTACGGCGGGGGAGAGCAGCCCCAGCATTTT. This encodes CASSYGGGEQPQHF.

The chain uses TRBV10-3 and TRBJ1-2; 8 positions agree with TRBD1. This CDR3 comprises 14 residues. Germline loops: CDR1 ENHRY, CDR2 SYGVKD. Losses at the gene ends were 6 bases for V and 7 bases for J; bases not matched to a gene: 10. Here the CDR3 DNA reads TGTGCCATCAGGACGACAGGGGAGGTCAGTGGCTACACCTTC. Its translation is CAIRTTGEVSGYTF.

The gene calls are TRBV28 and TRBJ2-7; D gene unclear. The CDR3 loop spans 10 amino acids. The germline V gene has CDR1 MDHEN and CDR2 SYDVKM. The V end lost 10 bases, the J end lost 9 bases, and 13 bases lay between the germline ends. CDR3 sequence: CATYLLRQYF. The DNA of the CDR3 is TGTGCCACCTACCTTTTAAGGCAGTACTTC.

The genes are TRBV28 and TRBJ2-2; D might be TRBD2 (5 bases). V lost 6 bases, J lost 3 bases, and 11 bases lay in between. The CDR3 spans 14 residues. Per the germline V gene, CDR1 is MDHEN and CDR2 is SYDVKM. The CDR3 sequence: CASRPGGHTGELFF. CDR3 sequence (DNA): TGTGCCAGCAGACCAGGAGGTCACACCGGGGAGCTGTTTTTT.

The rearrangement links TRBV2 to TRBJ1-3, with TRBD1 identical over 8 bases. The CDR3 consists of 17 residues. J was trimmed by 3 bases and V by 1 base; bases with no gene match: 8. The V gene's germline CDR1 is SNHLY and CDR2 FYNNEI. CDR3 in amino acids: CASSEEWPGGRGNTIYF. The CDR3 DNA reads TGTGCCAGCAGTGAAGAGTGGCCAGGGGGCCGTGGAAACACCATATATTTT.

This clone was picked up one time. This chain connects TRBV28 to TRBJ1-5; perhaps TRBD1 as D (6 bases). CDR1 and CDR2 from the germline V gene are MDHEN and SYDVKM. The CDR3 totals 16 residues. Trimming stripped 3 bases from V and 10 bases from J, with 22 bases between. The CDR3 region is CASSFPPWRRGGPQHF. In DNA, the CDR3 is TGTGCCAGCAGTTTTCCCCCATGGCGCAGGGGAGGACCCCAGCATTTT.

The rearrangement uses TRBV11-2 and TRBJ2-1, with 7 bases lining up with TRBD2. The CDR3 has 12 residues. Germline-derived CDR1 and CDR2 are SGHAT and FQNNGV. J was trimmed by 14 bases and V by 6 bases; bases with no gene match: 10. CDR3 protein: CASRPQVGREFF. CDR3 nucleotide sequence: TGTGCCAGCAGGCCCCAGGTGGGGAGGGAGTTCTTC.

In the case of this clone: The germline gene is not matched at one end of the junction; a read error may be the cause. The chain joins TRBV2 to TRBJ2-5; 9 positions agree with TRBD1. Germline V gene sequence: CDR1 SNHLY, CDR2 FYNNEI. The CDR3 covers 11 residues. The CDR3 region is CASSSGTGSDF. The DNA for the CDR3 is TGTGCCAGCAGCTCCGGGACAGGGTCCGACTTC.

This clone was detected only once. CDR3 sequence reads: CASTLLNTQYF. CDR3 DNA: TGTGCCAGCACCCTCTTAAATACGCAGTATTTT. V and J are TRBV27 and TRBJ2-3; D is ambiguous. Trimming removed 7 bases at V and 7 bases at J, with 9 bases between. Germline lookup yields CDR1 MNHEY and CDR2 SMNVEV (reference sequence). The CDR3 has 11 amino acids.

V and J are TRBV28 and TRBJ2-3; D not certain. V was clipped by 5 bases and J by 1 base, with 13 bases between them. The CDR3 runs 15 residues. In germline, CDR1 is MDHEN, CDR2 SYDVKM. CDR3 sequence (DNA): TGTGCCAGCAGTCCTACCCTGGTGCGCACAGATACGCAGTATTTT. The encoded protein is CASSPTLVRTDTQYF.

The V call is TRBV25-1, the J call TRBJ2-1, with 8 bases that match TRBD2. Looked up from germline, CDR1 is MGHDK and CDR2 is SYGVNS. CDR3 size: 10 residues. V trimming: 7 bases; J trimming: 15 bases; junction bases outside the gene matches: 5. CDR3 sequence reads: CASMVAGPFF. The CDR3 DNA is TGTGCCAGCATGGTAGCGGGACCGTTCTTC. The whole variable domain, filled in from reference TRBV25-1 and TRBJ2-1, reads EADIYQTPRYLVIGTGKKITLECSQTMGHDKMYWYQQDPGMELHLIHYSYGVNSTEKGDLSSESTVSRIRTEHFPLTLESARPSHTSQYLCASMVAGPFFGPGTRLTVL.

The chain employs TRBV4-2 and TRBJ2-1; D not certain. Trimming took 0 bases from V and 4 from J, leaving 7 bases between them. The CDR3 has 14 amino acids. The germline V gene has CDR1 LGHNA and CDR2 YNFKEQ. The CDR3 here is CASSQDSGYNEQFF. In DNA, the CDR3 is TGTGCCAGCAGCCAAGATTCCGGATACAATGAGCAGTTCTTC.

The genes are TRBV19 and TRBJ1-4; D remains ambiguous. CDR3 length equals 15 residues. V was trimmed by 6 bases and J by 0 bases, leaving 11 bases between them. Germline loops: CDR1 LNHDA, CDR2 SQIVND (reference sequence). As DNA, the CDR3 is TGTGCCAGTAGATATAAAGCAGCAACTAATGAAAAACTGTTTTTT. This gives the protein CASRYKAATNEKLFF.

This chain connects TRBV28 to TRBJ2-7; perhaps D is TRBD1 or TRBD2 (5 bases each). CDR1 is MDHEN, CDR2 SYDVKM, per germline. The CDR3 has 14 residues. The V end lost 4 bases, the J end lost 3 bases, and 13 bases lay between the germline ends. CDR3 nucleotide sequence: TGTGCCAGCAGTTCGGCCGGGGCAGTCTACGAGCAGTACTTC. Amino acid sequence: CASSSAGAVYEQYF. Filled out from reference TRBV28 and TRBJ2-7, the complete variable domain reads DVKVTQSSRYLVKRTGEKVFLECVQDMDHENMFWYRQDPGLGLRLIYFSYDVKMKEKGDIPEGYSVSREKKERFSLILESASTNQTSMYLCASSSAGAVYEQYFGPGTRLTVT.

The chain recombines TRBV4-1 with TRBJ1-1; a weak D match, TRBD1 (5 bases). CDR1 is MGHRA, CDR2 YSYEKL, per germline. V lost 3 bases to trimming and J lost 6 bases, with 26 bases between them. The CDR3 consists of 18 residues. The CDR3 loop is CASSQGTSFGRLRAEAFF. The CDR3 nucleotides read TGCGCCAGCAGCCAGGGGACTTCCTTCGGACGCCTCCGGGCTGAAGCTTTCTTT.

The rearrangement links TRBV7-8 to TRBJ2-2; 7 bases are a match to TRBD2. Trimming removed 4 bases from V and 6 bases from J; junction bases left unmatched: 11. In germline, CDR1 is SGHVS, CDR2 FQNEAQ. The CDR3 loop spans 16 amino acids. CDR3 coding DNA: TGTGCCAGCAGCTCCCGGACTAGACCAAACTCCGGGGAGCTGTTTTTT. Translation: CASSSRTRPNSGELFF.

This clone came up once. V gene TRBV28 combines with J gene TRBJ2-7, with D uncertain. The CDR3 has 11 residues. Germline-derived CDR1 and CDR2 are MDHEN and SYDVKM. V was shortened by 8 bases and J by 4 bases, with 9 bases between the two germline ends. The DNA for the CDR3 is TGTGCCAGCGGGGTTCCATACGAGCAGTACTTC. This gives the protein CASGVPYEQYF.